This T cell receptor (beta chain) appears in the sequencing data of a study of radiotherapy plus CTLA-4 blockade in lung cancer. It was focal radiation plus CTLA-4 blockade with ipilimumab that patients with chemo-refractory metastatic non-small-cell lung cancer received. The germline V gene encodes CDR1 SGHNT and CDR2 YYREEE (reference sequence). The ends lost 1 base at V and 2 bases at J; junction bases unmatched: 3. CDR3 length: 15 amino acids. Data came from immunoSEQ multiplex PCR; TCRdb stores just in-frame clones and leaves some out. The table has 70,000 to 90,000 clones, 78% seen once. Study outcomes and limitations: Radiotherapy was combined with ipilimumab, and tumor-derived TCR clones then expanded in blood.

Only one count was recorded for this clone. Its antigen remains unknown. Different DNA sequences within this sample yield the same CDR3. Sequencing used peripheral blood, obtained from a patient treated with radiotherapy plus ipilimumab. This clonotype was sampled from a human donor with non-small cell lung cancer whose response to radiotherapy plus ipilimumab could not be evaluated. Some clones in this sample may be carry-over from other donors' samples. V usage is TRBV5-4 and J usage is TRBJ2-5, with TRBD2 matching 9 bases. CDR3 residues: CASSLRLAGQETQYF. The CDR3, as DNA: TGTGCCAGCAGCTTGAGGCTAGCGGGGCAAGAGACCCAGTACTTC.